The source of this TCR beta chain is a study of blood T cells in healthy people across ages. Study-level results: Both higher diversity and more naive CD4+ cells marked long-lived donors when set against aged donors.

The use of a sample-barcoded 5' primer and a J-beta primer mix characterized a second PCR of about 7 to 12 cycles. TCRdb ran MiXCR on the 5' RACE reads and lists one entry per CDR3 protein. The table includes 650,000 to 1,000,000 distinct CDR3 sequences, around 36% detected once. This clonotype has a count of ten or more. The target antigen is unknown. V lost 5 bases and J lost 3, with 5 bases in between. The CDR3 has 12 amino acids. This chain uses TRBV12-3 or TRBV12-4 with TRBJ1-5; D not certain. Sequencing input: blood. This sequence originates from a man aged 18 to 29 in good health. This CDR3 reads CASSPLNQPQHF. The CDR3 nucleotides are TGTGCCAGCAGTCCGCTCAATCAGCCCCAGCATTTT.